One sample yielded the 29 T cell receptor beta chains listed below, sequenced in a study of identical twins. TCRdb re-called the 5' RACE reads through MiXCR, storing one row per CDR3 protein. Found here are some 570,000 distinct CDR3 sequences, 20% to 25% of them singletons; the top ten hold approximately 0.49%. The data were also submitted as part of a second study, on yellow fever vaccine responses in identical twins.

Specimen: CD4+ T cells sorted from blood. The receptors derive from a woman aged 18-29 years in good health.

This clonotype has a handful of counts. J is TRBJ2-2 and V is TRBV7-3; 8 nucleotides agree with TRBD2. CDR1 SGHTA and CDR2 FQGTGA come from the germline V gene. The CDR3 has 15 amino acids. V lost 2 bases, J lost 5 bases, and 4 bases stayed unmatched. CDR3 region: CASSLYGRGTGELFF. The CDR3, as DNA: TGTGCCAGCAGCTTATACGGGAGGGGGACCGGGGAGCTGTTTTTT.

This clonotype was detected once. The chain employs TRBV4-1 and TRBJ2-5, with no clear D. V dropped 3 bases and J dropped 2 bases, with 10 bases sitting between them. Looked up from germline, CDR1 is MGHRA and CDR2 is YSYEKL. The CDR3 consists of 14 residues. CDR3: CASSHPRGQETQYF. The CDR3 region has the DNA TGCGCCAGCAGCCACCCCCGTGGACAAGAGACCCAGTACTTC.

This clonotype came up many times. The rearrangement links TRBV12-3 or TRBV12-4 to TRBJ1-1; tentative D call: TRBD1 (5 bases). V lost 3 bases and J 1 base, leaving 9 bases between the germline ends. The CDR3 extends over 14 amino acids. CDR3 in DNA: TGTGCCAGCAGTTTGGGGCAGGAGAACACTGAAGCTTTCTTT. Translated, it gives CASSLGQENTEAFF.

This clonotype was found a few times. The rearrangement joins TRBV15 to TRBJ1-2; D is perhaps TRBD1 (6 bases). V shed 4 bases and J shed 2 bases, with 11 bases lying between them. Germline V gene data show CDR1 as LNHNV and CDR2 as YYDKDF (reference sequence). The CDR3 covers 14 residues. DNA of the CDR3: TGTGCCACCAGCAATACAGGGAGGAACTATGGCTACACCTTC. It is translated as CATSNTGRNYGYTF.

The CDR3 region is CASSSNRGYEQYF. The CDR3 DNA sequence: TGTGCCAGCAGCTCCAACAGGGGCTACGAGCAGTACTTC. This chain links TRBV11-2 with TRBJ2-7, with TRBD1 matching over 7 bases. Germline values: CDR1 SGHAT, CDR2 FQNNGV. The CDR3 has 13 amino acids. The V gene end was trimmed by 4 bases and the J gene end by 3 bases; junction bases not matched to a gene: 3. Full variable domain (rest looked up from reference TRBV11-2 and TRBJ2-7): EAGVAQSPRYKIIEKRQSVAFWCNPISGHATLYWYQQILGQGPKLLIQFQNNGVVDDSQLPKDRFSAERLKGVDSTLKIQPAKLEDSAVYLCASSSNRGYEQYFGPGTRLTVT.

This clonotype was observed a handful of times. This chain uses TRBV5-1 with TRBJ1-2, with D possibly TRBD1 on 6 matching bases. CDR1 and CDR2 (germline): SGHRS, YFSETQ. The CDR3 loop spans 13 amino acids. The V end lost 4 bases, the J end lost 4 bases, and 11 bases lay between the germline ends. The chain's CDR3 is CASSPGTTYGYTF. CDR3 bases: TGCGCCAGCAGCCCCGGGACAACCTATGGCTACACCTTC.

This clonotype was seen only a few times. This rearrangement joins TRBV28 to TRBJ2-1; D perhaps matches TRBD1 (6 bases). The CDR3 covers 16 residues. The germline V gene has CDR1 MDHEN and CDR2 SYDVKM. V lost 7 bases, J lost 4 bases, and 20 bases lay in between. CDR3 protein: CASTLAMGQRYNEQFF. CDR3 DNA sequence: TGTGCCAGCACCCTCGCGATGGGACAAAGATACAATGAGCAGTTCTTC.

There are a few counts of this clonotype. The chain uses TRBV10-3 and TRBJ1-2, with unresolved D. Germline CDR1 ENHRY, CDR2 SYGVKD. The CDR3 contains 15 residues. V lost 4 bases to trimming and J lost 6 bases, with 18 bases between them. The CDR3 nucleotides are TGTGCCATCAGTGTCATGACACTGGGAAGGGATGGCTACACCTTC. Amino acid sequence: CAISVMTLGRDGYTF.

The V gene is TRBV11-1, the J gene TRBJ2-1, with 15 bases aligning to TRBD2. This CDR3 is built from 19 residues. The V gene end was trimmed by 4 bases and the J gene end by 9 bases; junction bases not matched to a gene: 16. The germline V gene encodes CDR1 SGHAT and CDR2 FQDESV (reference sequence). The CDR3 DNA follows: TGTGCCAGCAGCTCGGGACTAGCGGGGGGTCTCCTTTCGTATTTTGAGCAGTTCTTC. Protein sequence: CASSSGLAGGLLSYFEQFF. Together with reference TRBV11-1 and TRBJ2-1, the CDR3 gives the full variable domain: EAEVAQSPRYKITEKSQAVAFWCDPISGHATLYWYRQILGQGPELLVQFQDESVVDDSQLPKDRFSAERLKGVDSTLKIQPAELGDSAMYLCASSSGLAGGLLSYFEQFFGPGTRLTVL.

This chain uses TRBV21-1 with TRBJ1-5; the table names TRBD1, a call not compared with the DNA. TRBV21-1 is recorded as a pseudogene. The CDR3 totals 15 residues. The CDR3 loop is CASSKGGHRNQPQHF. CDR3 bases: TGTGCCAGCAGCAAAGGGGGACACCGCAATCAGCCCCAGCATTTT.

This clonotype was counted at least ten times. The J gene is TRBJ2-1, the V gene TRBV7-2; the D gene is possibly TRBD2 (6 bases). The CDR3 is made up of 15 amino acids. CDR1 SGHTA and CDR2 FQGNSA come from the germline V gene. Trimming took off 6 bases at V and 0 bases at J, with 12 bases between the two ends. CDR3 in amino acids: CASRSGPSSYNEQFF. CDR3 DNA sequence: TGTGCCAGCAGGAGCGGGCCGAGCTCCTACAATGAGCAGTTCTTC. Using reference TRBV7-2 and TRBJ2-1 for the parts outside the CDR3, the full variable domain is GAGVSQSPSNKVTEKGKDVELRCDPISGHTALYWYRQSLGQGLEFLIYFQGNSAPDKSGLPSDRFSAERTGGSVSTLTIQRTQQEDSAVYLCASRSGPSSYNEQFFGPGTRLTVL.

The chain uses TRBV5-5 and TRBJ2-7; D remains ambiguous. Germline V gives CDR1 SGHKS, CDR2 YYEKEE (reference sequence). The CDR3 loop spans 16 amino acids. V shed 1 base and J shed 2 bases, with 16 bases lying between them. The CDR3 DNA is TGTGCCAGCAGCTTGCATGGTTGGGCCGGTACCTACGAGCAGTACTTC. It translates to CASSLHGWAGTYEQYF.

V and J are TRBV24-1 and TRBJ2-3, with D possibly TRBD1 on 7 matching bases. This CDR3 region has 16 residues. V lost 9 bases and J lost 5, with 23 bases in between. The germline V gene encodes CDR1 KGHDR and CDR2 SFDVKD. The CDR3 region has the DNA TGTGCCACCGGAGGGAACAGGGGTCTTGGTGAAGATACGCAGTATTTT. It specifies CATGGNRGLGEDTQYF.

The chain couples TRBV7-2 to TRBJ2-2; tentatively, D is TRBD1 (5 bases). The V end was cut by 8 bases, the J end by 1 base, with 11 bases between. CDR1 and CDR2 (germline): SGHTA, FQGNSA. The CDR3 runs to 14 residues. CDR3 sequence reads: CASQGVGNTGELFF. The CDR3 DNA reads as TGTGCCAGCCAGGGTGTGGGGAACACCGGGGAGCTGTTTTTT. Variable domain in full (rest from reference TRBV7-2 and TRBJ2-2): GAGVSQSPSNKVTEKGKDVELRCDPISGHTALYWYRQSLGQGLEFLIYFQGNSAPDKSGLPSDRFSAERTGGSVSTLTIQRTQQEDSAVYLCASQGVGNTGELFFGEGSRLTVL.

V usage is TRBV20-1 and J usage is TRBJ1-1, with D uncertain. CDR3 size: 14 residues. Trimming cost V 6 bases and J 1 base, with 15 bases left between them. Germline V gene lookup returns CDR1 DFQATT and CDR2 SNEGSKA (reference sequence). Here the CDR3 DNA reads TGCAGTGCACGGGCCTGGGAAGGGAACACTGAAGCTTTCTTT. This codes for CSARAWEGNTEAFF.

This clonotype appeared a few times. The chain has TRBV29-1 and TRBJ2-3; D not resolved. Trimming took off 3 bases at V and 2 bases at J, with 9 bases between the two ends. This CDR3 is 13 amino acids long. CDR1 and CDR2 (germline): SQVTM, ANQGSEA. CDR3 sequence (DNA): TGCAGCGTTGAGATCCGGGCCACAGATACGCAGTATTTT. Protein product: CSVEIRATDTQYF.

The sample holds a few counts of this clonotype. The CDR3 DNA reads TGTGCCAGCAGTGAATTAATCCAGAACGGGGCTGAAGCTTTCTTT. It translates to CASSELIQNGAEAFF. The chain has TRBV25-1 and TRBJ1-1; D unresolved. The CDR3 contains 15 residues. Germline CDR1 is MGHDK and CDR2 is SYGVNS. V lost 1 base and J 6 bases, leaving 15 bases between the germline ends.

The V and J genes are TRBV14 and TRBJ1-1, with unresolved D. CDR1 and CDR2 from the germline V gene are SGHDN and FVKESK. Trimming shortened V by 3 bases and J by 5 bases, and 19 bases separated the two germline ends. The CDR3 extends over 16 amino acids. The CDR3 region is CASSQAYSTLGTEAFF. Written as DNA, the CDR3 is TGTGCCAGCAGCCAGGCCTACAGTACCCTGGGGACTGAAGCTTTCTTT.

This clonotype has only a few counts. A junction boundary mismatches the germline segment, possibly from a read error. The V gene is TRBV29-1, the J gene TRBJ2-3, with D perhaps TRBD1 or TRBD2 (6 bases each). From germline, CDR1 is SQVTM and CDR2 ANQGSEA. There are 13 residues in the CDR3. In DNA, the CDR3 is TGCAGCGTTGTAGCCGGGGGCACGGATACGCAGTATTTT. It is translated as CSVVAGGTDTQYF.

The rearrangement links TRBV4-1 to TRBJ2-1; D might be TRBD1 (6 bases). Trimming removed 0 bases at V and 9 bases at J, with 18 bases between. The germline V gene encodes CDR1 MGHRA and CDR2 YSYEKL. The CDR3 is made up of 16 amino acids. As DNA, the CDR3 is TGCGCCAGCAGCCAAGATAGCAGGGGTCGTTTGAGTGAGCAGTTCTTC. Protein sequence: CASSQDSRGRLSEQFF.

This clonotype was observed a few times. The rearrangement joins TRBV5-1 to TRBJ2-7; maybe TRBD2 (6 bases). The germline V gene has CDR1 SGHRS and CDR2 YFSETQ. This CDR3 region has 12 residues. V was cut by 4 bases and J by 6 bases, with 11 bases left in between. The CDR3 DNA sequence: TGCGCCAGCAGCCCCTCGGGGGTCGAGCAGTACTTC. Amino acid sequence: CASSPSGVEQYF.

This clonotype was seen only a few times. The chain uses TRBV29-1 and TRBJ2-5; D call uncertain. The germline V gene has CDR1 SQVTM and CDR2 ANQGSEA. This CDR3 region has 14 residues. V was pared by 0 bases and J by 5 bases, with 13 bases between. This CDR3 is CSVEDAWGHETQYF. The CDR3 DNA reads as TGCAGCGTTGAAGACGCTTGGGGTCATGAGACCCAGTACTTC.

Written as DNA, the CDR3 is TGCAGCACCGGGACAGGGAGCACAGATACGCAGTATTTT. Its protein is CSTGTGSTDTQYF. The chain employs TRBV29-1 and TRBJ2-3; 9 nucleotides line up with TRBD1. Germline V gene sequence: CDR1 SQVTM, CDR2 ANQGSEA. The CDR3 runs 13 residues. Trimming cost V 8 bases and J 0 bases; bases outside gene matches: 3.

This clonotype showed up just a few times. The J gene is TRBJ2-7, the V gene TRBV5-1; TRBD2 agrees at 10 bases. V trimming: 5 bases; J trimming: 7 bases; junction bases outside the gene matches: 6. CDR3 size: 13 residues. In germline, CDR1 is SGHRS, CDR2 YFSETQ. The CDR3 coding sequence is TGCGCCAGCAGACCTAGCGGGAGTGAAGAGCAGTACTTC. It encodes CASRPSGSEEQYF.

The rearrangement links TRBV7-3 to TRBJ2-2, with TRBD2 matching over 8 bases. Germline CDR1 and CDR2: SGHTA and FQGTGA. J lost 5 bases, V lost 1 base, and 21 bases had no gene match. The CDR3 is made up of 21 amino acids. In DNA form, the CDR3 reads TGTGCCAGCAGCTTAAGGAGTGGCGAGCGGGAGTGGGGGAGAGTAACCGGGGAGCTGTTTTTT. Protein: CASSLRSGEREWGRVTGELFF.

V is TRBV5-5 and J is TRBJ2-3; 7 bases are a match to TRBD2. The germline V gene has CDR1 SGHKS and CDR2 YYEKEE (reference sequence). The trim removed 2 bases at V and 7 bases at J, leaving 7 bases unmatched. This CDR3 has 14 residues. In DNA form, the CDR3 reads TGTGCCAGCAGCTTCGTACGGGGGGAACATACGCAGTATTTT. Protein sequence: CASSFVRGEHTQYF.

CDR3 sequence: CASSLVGTGAQYF. CDR3 DNA: TGTGCCAGCAGCTTAGTTGGGACAGGGGCGCAGTATTTT. V usage is TRBV7-8 and J usage is TRBJ2-3; 10 nucleotides align to TRBD1. Germline CDR1 SGHVS, CDR2 FQNEAQ. With 1 base clipped from V and 10 bases from J, the junction kept 2 bases outside the gene matches. This CDR3 has 13 amino acids.

The chain joins TRBV7-9 to TRBJ1-1; D may be TRBD1 (6 bases). The CDR3 runs 14 residues. Looked up from germline, CDR1 is SEHNR and CDR2 is FQNEAQ (reference sequence). Trimming removed 6 bases from V and 1 base from J, with 12 bases in between. The CDR3 coding sequence is TGTGCCAGCAGTGGGGGGGCAGCGAACACTGAAGCTTTCTTT. Translating gives CASSGGAANTEAFF. Looking up the rest from reference TRBV7-9 and TRBJ1-1 gives the full variable domain: DTGVSQNPRHKITKRGQNVTFRCDPISEHNRLYWYRQTLGQGPEFLTYFQNEAQLEKSRLLSDRFSAERPKGSFSTLEIQRTEQGDSAMYLCASSGGAANTEAFFGQGTRLTVV.

This sequence joins TRBV27 and TRBJ2-1; possibly TRBD2 for D (7 bases). Germline V gene sequence: CDR1 MNHEY, CDR2 SMNVEV (reference sequence). The length of the CDR3 is 16 residues. V was clipped by 6 bases and J by 0 bases, with 15 bases between them. Written as DNA, the CDR3 is TGTGCCAGCAGGGGCGGGGGCGGGTCCTCCTACAATGAGCAGTTCTTC. Its translation: CASRGGGGSSYNEQFF.